Listed below are T cell receptor beta chains from one sample, sequenced in a study of blood T cell repertoires in COVID-19. Only in-frame clones appear in the TCRdb table, and some are missing; sequencing was by immunoSEQ multiplex PCR. The sample records approximately 130,000 clones, about 85% being singletons. Sequencing was performed on peripheral blood. The receptors come from a man aged 55 to 69 with acute or convalescent COVID-19. Each CDR3 is given with its conserved first and last residue. The D gene is left open where the match is weak. Clone size is shown for a subset of rows, as once, few, many or a class of expanded clone.

abundance	d_gene	v_gene	len	j_gene	CDR3aa	CDR3nt
-	-	TRBV28	15	TRBJ2-7	CASSPDMGASYEQYF	TGTGCCAGCAGCCCCGACATGGGGGCCTCCTACGAGCAGTACTTC
once	TRBD1	TRBV5-4	15	TRBJ1-6	CASSPGQGRNSPLHF	TGTGCCAGCAGCCCGGGACAGGGGAGAAATTCACCCCTCCACTTT
few	-	TRBV18	14	TRBJ1-1	CASSPGEENTEAFF	TGTGCCAGCTCACCGGGGGAGGAGAACACTGAAGCTTTCTTT
-	TRBD1	TRBV24-1	17	TRBJ2-1	CATSETRGQVGYNEQFF	TGTGCCACCAGTGAAACCCGGGGACAGGTGGGCTACAATGAGCAGTTCTTC
-	-	TRBV19	13	TRBJ2-7	CASTPGSSYEQYF	TGTGCCAGTACGCCGGGATCATCCTACGAGCAGTACTTC
-	TRBD1	TRBV6-4	15	TRBJ2-7	CASSEQGQGSDEQYF	TGTGCCAGCAGTGAACAGGGACAGGGGTCCGACGAGCAGTACTTC
-	-	TRBV24-1	16	TRBJ1-3	CATSDASGDSGNTIYF	TGTGCCACCAGTGATGCATCAGGGGACTCTGGAAACACCATATATTTT
few	TRBD2	TRBV4-3	16	TRBJ2-2	CASSQALAGGGGELFF	TGCGCCAGCAGCCAAGCCCTAGCGGGAGGAGGGGGGGAGCTGTTTTTT
-	-	TRBV6-5	14	TRBJ2-1	CASSPGTNYNEQFF	TGTGCCAGCAGTCCCGGGACAAACTACAATGAGCAGTTCTTC
-	TRBD2	TRBV11-3	14	TRBJ2-1	CASSPGLAGNEQFF	TGTGCCAGCAGCCCCGGACTAGCGGGCAATGAGCAGTTCTTC
-	-	TRBV19	14	TRBJ1-2	CAGRDSASNYGYTF	TGTGCCGGTCGGGATTCTGCCAGCAACTATGGCTACACCTTC
-	-	TRBV19	16	TRBJ2-7	CASSMRLGGGTYEQYF	TGTGCCAGTAGTATGCGCCTGGGAGGGGGAACCTACGAGCAGTACTTC
-	-	TRBV19	11	TRBJ2-4	CASSKARDLYF	TGTGCCAGTAGTAAGGCACGGGACTTGTACTTC
-	TRBD2	TRBV7-9	16	TRBJ2-7	CASSTWTSGRIHEQYF	TGTGCCAGCAGCACCTGGACTAGCGGGAGAATACACGAGCAGTACTTC
-	-	TRBV6-5	14	TRBJ2-2	CASSSTANTGELFF	TGTGCCAGCAGTTCCACAGCGAACACCGGGGAGCTGTTTTTT
-	TRBD1	TRBV9	15	TRBJ2-7	CASSVGTGYHYEQYF	TGTGCCAGCAGCGTAGGGACAGGGTACCACTACGAGCAGTACTTC
-	TRBD1	TRBV30	14	TRBJ1-4	CAWVGGRGGEKLFF	TGTGCCTGGGTAGGGGGCAGGGGAGGCGAAAAACTGTTTTTT
-	-	TRBV19	12	TRBJ1-1	CASKGAGTEAFF	TGTGCCAGTAAGGGTGCAGGGACTGAAGCTTTCTTT
-	-	TRBV2	15	TRBJ2-6	CASTEGGGGANVLTF	TGTGCCAGCACCGAGGGTGGAGGTGGGGCCAACGTCCTGACTTTC
-	TRBD2	TRBV6-6	13	TRBJ2-5	CASTGLAGETQYF	TGTGCCAGCACCGGACTAGCTGGAGAGACCCAGTACTTC
-	TRBD1	TRBV9	16	TRBJ2-3	CASSDFSGTGGDTQYF	TGTGCCAGCAGCGATTTCTCCGGGACAGGGGGAGATACGCAGTATTTT
-	TRBD2	TRBV25-1	14	TRBJ2-3	CASSSGGGPDTQYF	TGTGCCAGCAGTAGTGGCGGGGGGCCAGATACGCAGTATTTT
-	-	TRBV24-1	13	TRBJ1-2	CATSDGGLGGYTF	TGTGCCACCAGTGACGGGGGATTGGGTGGCTACACCTTC
-	-	TRBV11-3	14	TRBJ2-2	CASSRDSAPGELFF	TGTGCCAGCAGTCGGGACTCCGCCCCCGGGGAGCTGTTTTTT
-	TRBD1	TRBV6-2/TRBV6-3	16	TRBJ2-3	CASSFYRGAGTDTQYF	TGTGCCAGCAGTTTCTACAGGGGAGCGGGCACAGATACGCAGTATTTT
-	-	TRBV28	15	TRBJ1-6	CASSRRTGIDSPLHF	TGTGCCAGCAGCAGGAGGACCGGTATCGATTCACCCCTCCACTTT
-	TRBD1	TRBV24-1	13	TRBJ2-3	CATTGGSTDTQYF	TGTGCCACGACAGGGGGTAGCACAGATACGCAGTATTTT
-	-	TRBV12-3/TRBV12-4	13	TRBJ1-5	CASNAGPVQPQHF	TGTGCCAGCAATGCAGGCCCCGTCCAGCCCCAGCATTTT
few	-	TRBV7-2	14	TRBJ2-1	CASSPQLGMGEQFF	TGTGCCAGCAGCCCCCAACTAGGGATGGGTGAGCAGTTCTTC
-	TRBD1	TRBV11-2	14	TRBJ2-7	CASSSRTGFGEQYF	TGTGCCAGCAGCTCGAGGACAGGGTTTGGCGAGCAGTACTTC
once	-	TRBV19	13	TRBJ2-5	CASSPGVRETQYF	TGTGCCAGTAGTCCAGGGGTGAGAGAGACCCAGTACTTC
-	-	TRBV5-1	15	TRBJ2-7	CASRRDLQLTYEQYF	TGCGCCAGCAGACGAGATCTACAGCTAACCTACGAGCAGTACTTC
-	TRBD2	TRBV7-9	16	TRBJ2-2	CASSRAGGPNTGELFF	TGTGCCAGCAGCCGAGCGGGAGGCCCTAACACCGGGGAGCTGTTTTTT
-	-	TRBV7-8	14	TRBJ2-6	CASSSEEGANVLTF	TGTGCCAGCAGCTCCGAGGAAGGGGCCAACGTCCTGACTTTC
-	TRBD2	TRBV6-1	16	TRBJ2-7	CASSEEGSGRKYEQYF	TGTGCCAGCAGTGAAGAGGGGAGCGGGAGGAAGTACGAGCAGTACTTC
-	-	TRBV18	15	TRBJ2-3	CASSPSRGWTDTQYF	TGTGCCAGCTCCCCGAGTAGGGGGTGGACAGATACGCAGTATTTT
-	TRBD1	TRBV7-9	12	TRBJ1-1	CASSPGTGKAFF	TGTGCCAGCAGCCCCGGGACAGGAAAAGCTTTCTTT
-	-	TRBV28	13	TRBJ2-5	CASSREYQETQYF	TGTGCCAGCAGTCGAGAGTACCAAGAGACCCAGTACTTC
-	TRBD1	TRBV18	13	TRBJ1-2	CASSEGQTYGYTF	TGTGCCAGCTCGGAGGGACAGACCTATGGCTACACCTTC
-	TRBD1	TRBV6-5	16	TRBJ2-7	CASSYPGTGITYEQYF	TGTGCCAGCAGTTACCCCGGGACAGGTATAACCTACGAGCAGTACTTC
-	-	TRBV9	16	TRBJ2-3	CASSARQHTSTDTQYF	TGTGCCAGCAGCGCCAGACAGCACACTAGCACAGATACGCAGTATTTT
-	-	TRBV7-3	13	TRBJ1-1	CASSPGKNTEAFF	TGTGCCAGCAGCCCGGGGAAGAACACTGAAGCTTTCTTT
-	-	TRBV5-4	13	TRBJ1-1	CASRAGIDTEAFF	TGTGCCAGCAGGGCCGGGATCGACACTGAAGCTTTCTTT
once	-	TRBV5-6	19	TRBJ1-3	CASSAGRQDTHSSGNTIYF	TGTGCCAGCAGCGCAGGACGACAGGATACCCATTCCTCTGGAAACACCATATATTTT
-	-	TRBV7-2	16	TRBJ1-3	CASSFRDTALGNTIYF	TGTGCCAGCAGCTTCCGGGACACAGCTCTAGGAAACACCATATATTTT
-	TRBD2	TRBV5-8	16	TRBJ2-3	CASSLGLAGGTDTQYF	TGTGCCAGCAGCTTGGGTCTAGCGGGAGGGACAGATACGCAGTATTTT
-	TRBD1	TRBV19	17	TRBJ2-1	CASSSRQGAQGDNEQFF	TGTGCCAGTAGTAGTCGACAGGGGGCGCAAGGAGACAATGAGCAGTTCTTC
once	TRBD1	TRBV19	14	TRBJ2-1	CASSMGQGYNEQFF	TGTGCCAGTAGTATGGGACAGGGTTACAATGAGCAGTTCTTC
once	-	TRBV4-3	15	TRBJ1-1	CASSQDRHLSTEAFF	TGCGCCAGCAGCCAAGATCGACACCTGAGCACTGAAGCTTTCTTT
-	-	TRBV5-1	16	TRBJ2-1	CASSLGAGTSYNEQFF	TGCGCCAGCAGCTTGGGGGCCGGGACTTCATACAATGAGCAGTTCTTC
-	-	TRBV27	12	TRBJ1-1	CASGTGNTEAFF	TGTGCCAGCGGTACAGGGAACACTGAAGCTTTCTTT
-	-	TRBV6-6	16	TRBJ1-3	CASSYPLAGAGNTIYF	TGTGCCAGCAGTTACCCCCTGGCAGGGGCTGGAAACACCATATATTTT
-	TRBD2	TRBV28	15	TRBJ2-7	CASRGKTSGSYEQYF	TGTGCCAGCAGGGGAAAGACTAGCGGCTCCTACGAGCAGTACTTC